What follows is one T cell receptor beta chain and its context. The antigen is undetermined. Vbeta (60) and Jbeta (13) primers were used in the PCR. Method: immunoSEQ multiplex PCR; TCRdb's copy keeps in-frame clones and lacks some. The sample contains about 86,000 clones, roughly 77% of which appear only once. The data were obtained in a study of cytomegalovirus exposure and HLA in healthy donors. For the study at large: Ancestry clustering placed 81% of more than 350 genotyped donors in the Caucasian-associated cluster. Whole-study results and caveats: It was reported that the classifier diagnosed cytomegalovirus status with high specificity and sensitivity in both the original and validation cohorts.

V shed 3 bases and J shed 2 bases, with 7 bases lying between them. CDR3 length: 13 amino acids. CDR1 and CDR2 from the germline V gene are KGHSH and LQKENI. The gene calls are TRBV18 and TRBJ2-5, with unresolved D. The source material was PBMCs. This clonotype was sampled from a woman aged 40 to 55 in good health and CMV-seropositive. Here the CDR3 reads CASSPLGQETQYF. The CDR3 DNA reads TGTGCCAGCTCACCCCTAGGTCAAGAGACCCAGTACTTC.